This is a list of T cell receptor beta chains from one sample in a study of technical replicates of blood from a handful of donors. Sequenced by immunoSEQ multiplex PCR; TCRdb stores in-frame clones only, minus some. The sample includes tens of thousands of clones, approximately 96% of them seen just once. The specimen was T cells isolated from PBMCs. The receptors were sampled from a human donor in good health. Both conserved end residues are part of each CDR3. Each record gives: CDR3 length, J gene, V gene, D gene, clone size, CDR3 DNA, CDR3 protein. A D gene is named only where the DNA matches it firmly. Some rows mark clone size as missing; the rest say once, few, many or name a class of expanded clone.

>14|TRBJ1-6|TRBV5-1|NA|NA
TGCGCCAGCAGCCTCAGGGAGGGAAATTCACCCCTCCACTTT
CASSLREGNSPLHF
>16|TRBJ1-6|TRBV12-5|NA|NA
TGTGCTAGTGGTTTATTCGTAGGGGATATAGGTTCACCCCTCCACTTT
CASGLFVGDIGSPLHF
>14|TRBJ1-1|TRBV29-1|NA|NA
TGCAGCGCCCGTACCGGGGGGCGGAACACTGAAGCTTTCTTT
CSARTGGRNTEAFF
>15|TRBJ2-2|TRBV5-1|TRBD2|once
TGCGCCAGCCGTAGCGGGGGCCTTAACACCGGGGAGCTGTTTTTT
CASRSGGLNTGELFF
>16|TRBJ2-3|TRBV28|TRBD2|NA
TGTGCCAGCAGTTTCCAGGGACTAGCGGGCGCGGATACGCAGTATTTT
CASSFQGLAGADTQYF
>12|TRBJ1-6|TRBV10-1|NA|NA
TGCGCCAGCAGTGACAGGGGTTCACCCCTCCACTTT
CASSDRGSPLHF
>17|TRBJ1-1|TRBV21-1|NA|NA
TGTGCCAGCAGCAAAGCGCCGGGACAGGGGGGGAACACTGAAGCTTTCTTT
CASSKAPGQGGNTEAFF
>15|TRBJ2-1|TRBV19|TRBD2|NA
TGTGCCAGTAGTATCCCAGCGGGGCTATACAATGAGCAGTTCTTC
CASSIPAGLYNEQFF
>14|TRBJ1-4|TRBV15|NA|NA
TGTGCCACCAGCAGAGGCGACAGTAATGAAAAACTGTTTTTT
CATSRGDSNEKLFF
>14|TRBJ1-5|TRBV19|NA|NA
TGTGCCAGTAATAAGGGAGGCTACAATCAGCCCCAGCATTTT
CASNKGGYNQPQHF
>13|TRBJ2-2|TRBV2|NA|NA
TGTGCCAGCTCATCCGGGAACACCGGGGAGCTGTTTTTT
CASSSGNTGELFF
>15|TRBJ2-7|TRBV6-5|NA|once
TGTGCCAGCAGCTCCGACCAGGGGGGAGCCTACGAGCAGTACTTC
CASSSDQGGAYEQYF
>15|TRBJ2-7|TRBV4-1|NA|NA
TGCGCCAGCAGCCAAGGGTGGGGGGTCGGCTACGAGCAGTACTTC
CASSQGWGVGYEQYF
>14|TRBJ2-3|TRBV27|TRBD1|NA
TGTGCCAGCAGTTATCGACAGGGTTACGATACGCAGTATTTT
CASSYRQGYDTQYF
>14|TRBJ2-7|TRBV11-2|NA|NA
TGTGCCAGCAGCTTATCGGGTCAGATCCACGAGCAGTACTTC
CASSLSGQIHEQYF
>18|TRBJ1-5|TRBV4-1|NA|NA
TGCGCCAGCAGCCAAGAGAGGGTACAGGGATCGGGTCGGGGGCCCCAGCATTTT
CASSQERVQGSGRGPQHF
>14|TRBJ1-2|TRBV4-1|NA|once
TGCGCCAGCAGCCAAGTTCTCCTGCCGGGTGGCTACACCTTC
CASSQVLLPGGYTF
>14|TRBJ2-3|TRBV11-2|NA|NA
TGTGCCAGCACCACAGGTTTCGGCACAGATACGCAGTATTTT
CASTTGFGTDTQYF
>17|TRBJ2-1|TRBV5-1|NA|NA
TGCGCCAGCAGCTTCCTAGGAAGAGCGGGTGGTGCCGGTGAGCAGTTCTTC
CASSFLGRAGGAGEQFF
>14|TRBJ1-1|TRBV7-9|NA|NA
TGTGCCAGCAGCTTTAGTTTAGGGGACACTGAAGCTTTCTTT
CASSFSLGDTEAFF
>16|TRBJ2-4|TRBV28|NA|once
TGTGCCAGCAGCCAATCAGGCATCATAGCCAAAAACATTCAGTACTTC
CASSQSGIIAKNIQYF
>13|TRBJ2-7|TRBV19|NA|NA
TGTGCCAGTAGTAGGGCCGGGACCTACGAGCAGTACTTC
CASSRAGTYEQYF
>14|TRBJ1-1|TRBV7-8|TRBD1|NA
TGTGCCAGCAGCTCGGACAGGGGGTTCGCTGAAGCTTTCTTT
CASSSDRGFAEAFF
>16|TRBJ1-2|TRBV9|TRBD1|NA
TGTGCCAGCAGCGACCACGGGACAGGGGGGTCGTATGGCTACACCTTC
CASSDHGTGGSYGYTF
>16|TRBJ1-1|TRBV19|TRBD1|NA
TGTGCCAGTAGTATGTGGAGGACAGGGATGGGGACTGAAGCTTTCTTT
CASSMWRTGMGTEAFF
>13|TRBJ1-2|TRBV6-6|TRBD1|NA
TGTGCCAGCAGAACCGGACAGGGCTATGGCTACACCTTC
CASRTGQGYGYTF
>15|TRBJ1-1|TRBV7-8|TRBD1|NA
TGTGCCAGCAGCTTCCCACAGGGGAGGAACACTGAAGCTTTCTTT
CASSFPQGRNTEAFF
>12|TRBJ1-2|TRBV7-9|NA|once
TGTGCCAGCAGCTTGGCAGGTTATGGCTACACCTTC
CASSLAGYGYTF
>13|TRBJ1-1|TRBV30|NA|few
TGTGCCTGGAGGCTAGACCGTAACACTGAAGCTTTCTTT
CAWRLDRNTEAFF
>17|TRBJ1-1|TRBV14|TRBD1|NA
TGTGCCAGCAGCCCCGCAAGTGTGAGGGGGACAGGCACTGAAGCTTTCTTT
CASSPASVRGTGTEAFF
>13|TRBJ2-3|TRBV5-1|NA|NA
TGCGCCAGCAGCTTGGCGGTCGGAGATACGCAGTATTTT
CASSLAVGDTQYF
>14|TRBJ2-5|TRBV5-4|NA|NA
TGTGCCAGCAGCTTCCAAGGAGCGCCAGAGACCCAGTACTTC
CASSFQGAPETQYF
>13|TRBJ1-2|TRBV7-9|NA|NA
TGTGCCAGCAGTCCCGCGGGTTTCTATGGCTACACCTTC
CASSPAGFYGYTF
>15|TRBJ1-6|TRBV30|TRBD1|NA
TGTGCCTGGAGGATATCCGGGACAGTGAATTCACCCCTCCACTTT
CAWRISGTVNSPLHF
>11|TRBJ2-1|TRBV6-1|NA|NA
TGTGCCAGCAGACTCAACAATGAGCAGTTCTTC
CASRLNNEQFF
>16|TRBJ2-1|TRBV6-1|NA|NA
TGTGCCAGCAGTGAGGGACTCCCGCTCAGAAGCAATGAGCAGTTCTTC
CASSEGLPLRSNEQFF
>19|TRBJ2-1|TRBV13|NA|once
TGTGCCAGCAGCTTAGAAGTCGGGAGCGCCCCTCCCCCGAGGAATGAGCAGTTCTTC
CASSLEVGSAPPPRNEQFF
>17|TRBJ1-3|TRBV5-6|NA|NA
TGTGCCAGCAGCTTCGGGGGGGAGACCCTCTCTGGAAACACCATATATTTT
CASSFGGETLSGNTIYF
>14|TRBJ2-7|TRBV7-3|TRBD2|NA
TGTGCCAGCAGCAGCAGCGGGGGCGCCTACGAGCAGTACTTC
CASSSSGGAYEQYF
>15|TRBJ2-7|TRBV28|NA|NA
TGTGCCAGCAGTGCTAGTACAGGCCGGACGTACGAGCAGTACTTC
CASSASTGRTYEQYF
>15|TRBJ2-1|TRBV5-4|TRBD2|NA
TGTGCCAGCAGCTCGGGGGGGGTGAGGACCAATGAGCAGTTCTTC
CASSSGGVRTNEQFF
>14|TRBJ1-2|TRBV19|NA|NA
TGTGCCAGTAGTATTAGGACTCCGGGGTATGGCTACACCTTC
CASSIRTPGYGYTF
>13|TRBJ1-3|TRBV30|NA|NA
TGTGCCTGGAGTCTAAAACAGGGAAACACCATATATTTT
CAWSLKQGNTIYF
>16|TRBJ1-1|TRBV4-2|TRBD1|NA
TGTGCCAGCAGCCGAACGGACAGGGGCGAGAACACTGAAGCTTTCTTT
CASSRTDRGENTEAFF
>15|TRBJ1-1|TRBV6-6|NA|NA
TGTGCCAGCAGTTACCCGCGGACAGAGAACACTGAAGCTTTCTTT
CASSYPRTENTEAFF
>15|TRBJ2-3|TRBV7-9|NA|NA
TGTGCCAGCAGGGGGGCAGGGGATATCACAGATACGCAGTATTTT
CASRGAGDITDTQYF
>14|TRBJ2-2|TRBV10-1|NA|NA
TGCGCCAGCGCCAGAAATGCGGGACCCGGGGAGCTGTTTTTT
CASARNAGPGELFF
>15|TRBJ1-1|TRBV5-4|TRBD1|NA
TGTGCCAGCAGCAACCCGGGACAGTCGAACACTGAAGCTTTCTTT
CASSNPGQSNTEAFF
>16|TRBJ1-4|TRBV11-3|NA|NA
TGTGCCAGCAGCCCGCGACAGAAAGCAACTAATGAAAAACTGTTTTTT
CASSPRQKATNEKLFF
>16|TRBJ2-1|TRBV5-4|NA|NA
TGTGCCAGCAGCGGGGCGAGAGGACTAAACTACAATGAGCAGTTCTTC
CASSGARGLNYNEQFF
>16|TRBJ2-7|TRBV6-1|TRBD1|NA
TGTGCCAGCAGTGCAAACCAGAGGACAGGCTCCTACGAGCAGTACTTC
CASSANQRTGSYEQYF
>13|TRBJ2-7|TRBV28|NA|NA
TGTGCCAGCGGCCCACAATCAGACTACGAGCAGTACTTC
CASGPQSDYEQYF
>14|TRBJ2-5|TRBV4-1|NA|NA
TGCGCCAGCAGCCAAGGGGAGGTACTTGAGACCCAGTACTTC
CASSQGEVLETQYF
>15|TRBJ2-7|TRBV4-2|TRBD2|once
TGTGCCAGCAGCCAAGAGGAGCGGGGAGCCTACGAGCAGTACTTC
CASSQEERGAYEQYF
>13|TRBJ1-5|TRBV18|TRBD1|NA
TGTGCCAGCTCAGGACAGGGGGCGAAGGCCCAGCATTTT
CASSGQGAKAQHF
>14|TRBJ2-7|TRBV7-9|TRBD1|NA
TGTGCCAGCAGCCCGTGGGACAGCTCCTACGAGCAGTACTTC
CASSPWDSSYEQYF
>13|TRBJ2-7|TRBV27|NA|NA
TGTGCCAGCAGTTCCTACTCTAGAATAGAGCAGTACTTC
CASSSYSRIEQYF
>14|TRBJ2-1|TRBV11-3|TRBD2|NA
TGTGCCAGCAGCCCGCCCGGGACTAAGGATGAGCAGTTCTTC
CASSPPGTKDEQFF
>19|TRBJ1-2|TRBV6-1|NA|once
TGTGCCAGCAGTGAAGTTAGAGGATTTTCCAGGGATGACGACTATGGCTACACCTTC
CASSEVRGFSRDDDYGYTF